The 16 T cell receptor beta chains listed next were all sequenced from one sample in a study of cytomegalovirus exposure and HLA in healthy donors. Use of 60 Vbeta and 13 Jbeta primers characterized the PCR. Clones were sequenced by immunoSEQ multiplex PCR, and TCRdb holds only the in-frame ones, with some missing. This sample has about 200,000 clones, with approximately 79% found just once. Sequencing was performed on PBMCs. These receptors came from a man aged 45-60 years in good health and CMV-seronegative.

The CDR3 coding sequence is TGTGCCAGCAGTCCCGGGACAGGGAGGGGAAACACTGAAGCTTTCTTT. Its protein is CASSPGTGRGNTEAFF. This chain uses TRBV27 with TRBJ1-1, with 9 nucleotides matching TRBD1. V was pared by 5 bases and J by 2 bases, with 9 bases of the junction left unmatched. The CDR3 has 16 amino acids. From germline, CDR1 is MNHEY and CDR2 SMNVEV (reference sequence).

Here the CDR3 reads CASSLRVAGNEQFF. CDR3 sequence (DNA): TGCGCCAGCAGCTTGAGGGTAGCGGGCAATGAGCAGTTCTTC. The J gene is TRBJ2-1, the V gene TRBV5-1; 7 nucleotides agree with TRBD2. CDR1 SGHRS and CDR2 YFSETQ come from the germline V gene. V lost 1 base to trimming and J lost 6 bases; unmatched junction nucleotides: 4. This CDR3 has 14 amino acids.

The chain carries TRBV28 and TRBJ1-1; 9 nucleotides agree with TRBD1. Per germline, CDR1 MDHEN and CDR2 SYDVKM. There are 16 residues in the CDR3. V was clipped by 7 bases and J by 10 bases; unmatched bases: 19. CDR3 loop: CASTLTGTGRGFGAFF. The CDR3 DNA follows: TGTGCCAGCACCCTAACCGGGACAGGGAGAGGATTCGGAGCTTTCTTT.

The chain has TRBV28 and TRBJ2-7; 7 nucleotides align to TRBD1. After removal of 2 bases from V and 3 bases from J, the junction contained 4 bases not matched to a gene. CDR1 is MDHEN and CDR2 is SYDVKM in the germline V gene. The CDR3 covers 14 residues. As DNA, the CDR3 is TGTGCCAGCAGTTTAGCGACAGGGTTCTACGAGCAGTACTTC. Protein product: CASSLATGFYEQYF. Complete variable domain (other parts from reference TRBV28 and TRBJ2-7): DVKVTQSSRYLVKRTGEKVFLECVQDMDHENMFWYRQDPGLGLRLIYFSYDVKMKEKGDIPEGYSVSREKKERFSLILESASTNQTSMYLCASSLATGFYEQYFGPGTRLTVT.

V and J are TRBV11-2 and TRBJ2-7; 7 bases are shared with TRBD1. In germline, CDR1 is SGHAT, CDR2 FQNNGV. The CDR3 has 15 amino acids. V was pared by 5 bases and J by 3 bases, with 10 bases of the junction left unmatched. The CDR3, as DNA: TGTGCCAGCAGCAAGGGACAGTGGTCGGACTACGAGCAGTACTTC. Protein: CASSKGQWSDYEQYF.

This clone appeared a few times. The chain recombines TRBV28 with TRBJ2-2; 8 bases line up with TRBD1. This CDR3 has 14 residues. Germline V gene lookup returns CDR1 MDHEN and CDR2 SYDVKM. Trimming took 10 bases from V and 4 from J; bases not matched to a gene: 8. CDR3 amino acids: CAIQGAASTGELFF. CDR3 DNA sequence: TGTGCCATTCAGGGGGCCGCGAGCACCGGGGAGCTGTTTTTT.

The chain is built from TRBV28 and TRBJ2-7; D is possibly TRBD2 (6 bases). This CDR3 is built from 12 residues. The germline gives CDR1 MDHEN, CDR2 SYDVKM. Trimming removed 6 bases at V and 4 bases at J, with 10 bases between. Here the CDR3 reads CASREGRYEQYF. CDR3 nucleotides: TGTGCCAGCAGGGAGGGCCGGTACGAGCAGTACTTC.

The V call is TRBV4-1, the J call TRBJ2-3, with 9 nucleotides matching TRBD1. V lost 0 bases to trimming and J lost 2 bases; unmatched junction nucleotides: 3. The CDR3 contains 16 residues. Germline V gives CDR1 MGHRA, CDR2 YSYEKL. CDR3 sequence reads: CASSQETGGNTDTQYF. The CDR3 coding sequence is TGCGCCAGCAGCCAAGAGACAGGGGGTAACACAGATACGCAGTATTTT.

This clone has only one observation. The chain links TRBV11-1 to TRBJ2-5, with 8 bases fitting TRBD1. J gave up 3 bases and V 2 bases, and 5 bases lay outside the gene matches. There are 15 residues in the CDR3. In germline, CDR1 is SGHAT, CDR2 FQDESV (reference sequence). The CDR3 coding sequence is TGTGCCAGCAGCTTAATGGGGACAGGCAAAGAGACCCAGTACTTC. Its translation is CASSLMGTGKETQYF. The whole variable domain, remainder taken from reference TRBV11-1 and TRBJ2-5, is EAEVAQSPRYKITEKSQAVAFWCDPISGHATLYWYRQILGQGPELLVQFQDESVVDDSQLPKDRFSAERLKGVDSTLKIQPAELGDSAMYLCASSLMGTGKETQYFGPGTRLLVL.

The chain couples TRBV19 to TRBJ2-1; D may be TRBD1 (5 bases). This CDR3 has 12 residues. Trimming cost V 3 bases and J 9 bases, with 9 bases left between them. The germline gives CDR1 LNHDA, CDR2 SQIVND (reference sequence). The CDR3 DNA is TGTGCCAGTAGTATGGGGCCCCCTGAGCAGTTCTTC. This translates into CASSMGPPEQFF.

The genes are TRBV28 and TRBJ2-3; 8 bases match TRBD2. The CDR3 sequence is 17 residues long. The germline gives CDR1 MDHEN, CDR2 SYDVKM. Losses at the gene ends were 3 bases for V and 4 bases for J; bases not matched to a gene: 12. In nucleotides, the CDR3 is TGTGCCAGCAGTTTGTACAGAAGCGGGAGCATCCCAGATACGCAGTATTTT. Residues: CASSLYRSGSIPDTQYF.

The chain joins TRBV19 to TRBJ2-1; TRBD2 matches at 16 bases. CDR1 and CDR2 (germline): LNHDA, SQIVND (reference sequence). CDR3 size: 20 residues. The junction had 16 bases not matched to a gene; V was cut back by 5 bases and J by 6 bases. This chain's CDR3 is CASSPRSSQGTSGRANEQFF. The CDR3, as DNA: TGTGCCAGTAGTCCGCGAAGTTCCCAGGGGACTAGCGGGAGGGCCAATGAGCAGTTCTTC. The whole variable domain, remainder taken from reference TRBV19 and TRBJ2-1, is DGGITQSPKYLFRKEGQNVTLSCEQNLNHDAMYWYRQDPGQGLRLIYYSQIVNDFQKGDIAEGYSVSREKKESFPLTVTSAQKNPTAFYLCASSPRSSQGTSGRANEQFFGPGTRLTVL.

V is TRBV28 and J is TRBJ2-7; D perhaps matches TRBD2 (6 bases). Trimming removed 8 bases from V and 12 bases from J, with 20 bases in between. Per germline, CDR1 MDHEN and CDR2 SYDVKM. The CDR3 sequence is 12 residues long. In DNA form, the CDR3 reads TGTGCCAGCGGGACTGAGCACCCCCCCGGGTACTTC. It translates to CASGTEHPPGYF.

The gene calls are TRBV5-5 and TRBJ1-5, with 7 bases aligning to TRBD1. CDR1 is SGHKS and CDR2 is YYEKEE in the germline V gene (reference sequence). V gave up 4 bases and J gave up 5 bases; unmatched junction bases: 9. The CDR3 has 15 residues. The CDR3 sequence: CASSRLDRLDQPQHF. The CDR3 DNA sequence: TGTGCCAGCAGCAGGCTGGACAGGCTAGATCAGCCCCAGCATTTT.

This chain connects TRBV27 to TRBJ1-1; no firm D call. V was pared by 2 bases and J by 4 bases, with 8 bases between. Germline V CDR1 and CDR2: MNHEY, SMNVEV (reference sequence). This CDR3 has 13 amino acids. The CDR3 reads CASSLRVSTEAFF. In nucleotides, the CDR3 is TGTGCCAGCAGTTTACGGGTTTCCACTGAAGCTTTCTTT.

The chain uses TRBV7-3 and TRBJ2-1, with 16 bases lining up with TRBD2. The germline V gene encodes CDR1 SGHTA and CDR2 FQGTGA. This CDR3 contains 19 residues. After removal of 5 bases from V and 10 bases from J, the junction contained 17 bases not matched to a gene. The CDR3 nucleotides read TGTGCCAGCAGCCTGACCGGGACTAGCGGGAGGGCCTCTGCTAGCGAGCAGTTCTTC. This encodes CASSLTGTSGRASASEQFF.